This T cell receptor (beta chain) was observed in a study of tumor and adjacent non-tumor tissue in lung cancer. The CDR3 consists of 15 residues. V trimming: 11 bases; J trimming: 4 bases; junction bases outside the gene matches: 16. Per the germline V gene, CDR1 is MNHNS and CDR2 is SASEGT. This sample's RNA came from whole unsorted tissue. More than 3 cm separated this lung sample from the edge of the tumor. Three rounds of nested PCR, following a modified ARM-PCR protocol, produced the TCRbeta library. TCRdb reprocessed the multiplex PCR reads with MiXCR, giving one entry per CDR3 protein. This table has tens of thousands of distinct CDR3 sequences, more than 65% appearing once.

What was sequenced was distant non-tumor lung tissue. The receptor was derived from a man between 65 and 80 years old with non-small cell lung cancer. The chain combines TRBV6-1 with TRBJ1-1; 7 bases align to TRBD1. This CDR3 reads CAGYLQGKDSTEAFF. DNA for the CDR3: TGTGCCGGCTACTTACAGGGGAAGGATTCCACTGAAGCTTTCTTT.